This TCR beta chain was sequenced in a study of CD8+ T cells in alopecia areata. Points from the study as a whole: Lesional scalp, especially alopecia totalis/universalis, showed higher clonality than normal scalp. Normal skin's resident alphabeta T cells are also sequenced in scalp samples.

The germline V and J ends were trimmed by 0 bases and 6 bases, with 7 bases remaining between them. The germline gives CDR1 SGHRS, CDR2 YFSETQ. This CDR3 spans 13 amino acids. RNA, once extracted, was reverse transcribed into cDNA for use as the sequencing template. Measured with immunoSEQ multiplex PCR; TCRdb has only the in-frame clones, and not every one. Here the sample spans 150,000 or so clones, about three fifths being singletons. A FACSAria was used to sort CD4+ and CD8+ T cells. These cells came from PBMCs. This clone was picked up a small number of times. The antigen is undetermined. The TCR comes from a human donor in good health. The chain is built from TRBV5-1 and TRBJ2-4, with D perhaps matching TRBD1 (5 bases). Sequences were obtained from CD4+ T cells sorted from blood. CDR3 loop: CASSLEGVNIQYF. CDR3 DNA sequence: TGCGCCAGCAGCTTGGAAGGGGTAAACATTCAGTACTTC.